The source of this T cell receptor (beta chain) is a study of cytomegalovirus exposure and HLA in healthy donors (dated by TCRdb to the late 2010s). Regarding the complete study: An earlier analysis of approximately 600 of the donors reported 250 to 300 Gb of sequence data and roughly 110 million unique TCR beta sequences from 190 million or so T cells. Around 300 gigabases of sequencing data and tens of millions of unique TCR sequences were included in an early release covering about 600 HLA-typed donors. Of the roughly 400 genotyped donors, around 81% fell in the genetic ancestry cluster associated with self-reported Caucasian donors. The study was designed to test whether signatures of past pathogen exposure could be identified by cataloging public T cell receptors. The T cell repertoires of some 670 subjects were profiled by immunosequencing and related to cytomegalovirus serostatus. In addition to the first cohort of 650 to 750 subjects, a separate validation cohort of 130 or so different subjects was used. High-throughput TCR immunosequencing, statistical association of individual TCRs with disease status, and machine learning were combined to predict cytomegalovirus infection status. In a later analysis, previously published TCR beta repertoires from 600 to 850 donors were re-analyzed and high-resolution HLA genotyping was added so that TCR occurrence patterns could be studied. Rather than using new phenotypic data, the later analysis identified candidate immune exposures from TCR beta sequences and from how often those sequences occurred across donors. An earlier analysis of some 500 of the donors used high-throughput TCR beta sequencing to judge whether each TCR beta V gene segment behaved as functional or pseudogenic. Donor age, sex, ethnicity and CMV serostatus were compiled together with the repertoire data. A later genetic analysis used genome-wide SNP genotypes for about three fifths of the 666 donors, treating that subset as a discovery cohort. All discovery cohort repertoires had been generated on a single sequencing platform. Class I and class II HLA loci were covered by the typing at four-digit resolution. The number of donors typed differed by locus, with about 629-640 for A, B, C, DRB1 and DQB1, 522 for DQA1, nearly 610 for DPA1, and 472 for DPB1. Roughly 5 DR-DQ haplotypes were handled as single units for association and clustering because linkage in the cohort was strong. Among some 400 genotyped donors of the cohort, an average of about 240,000 unique TCR beta nucleotide sequences was sequenced per donor, of which about 20% were non-productive. The research as a whole found: In this cohort, only TCR beta chains were sequenced, and detectable features were limited by the absence of alpha or paired-chain data. The authors suggested that the approach could potentially be extended to other disease states and immunological phenotypes. In a later genetic analysis, a missense DCLRE1C variant was associated with V-gene and J-gene trimming of TCR beta chains, and the association was replicated in an independent cohort. For the cohort, immune exposure information was limited to CMV serostatus. An earlier analysis of some 560 of the donors showed that most TCR beta V segments appeared in productive rearrangements either about 87% or about 30% of the time, which broadly matched IMGT annotations. In both the original and validation cohorts, the classifier was reported to diagnose cytomegalovirus status with high specificity and sensitivity. Linkage disequilibrium might explain the correlated functional status among segregating V segments, but an unknown experimental factor could not be excluded. A later genetic analysis reported fewer N-insertions in productive TCRs among donors in an Asian-associated ancestry cluster than the roughly 640-donor mean. A cluster of highly shared sequence variants was judged likely to represent a technical artifact of the sequencing pipeline. In a later analysis, several top co-occurrence clusters were reported to appear linked to parvovirus B19, influenza, CMV and Epstein-Barr virus. A further reported finding was that TCR beta sequences accurately predicted the HLA-A and HLA-B alleles for most subjects in the first cohort. Fewer than 20 rarely observed V segments, including chromosome 9 orphons, were excluded from the earlier analysis of about 600 of the donors because counts were too low. When HLA alleles, especially DR and DQ, strongly co-occurred, TCR associations were difficult to assign to individual alleles. Specific HLA alleles were associated with 15,000 to 20,000 TCR beta sequences at a false discovery rate of 0.05 in a later analysis. Because HLA typing was missing for some donors at each locus, association tests included only the typed subset. In the study, 150 to 200 TCR beta chains were listed as associated with cytomegalovirus. According to a later analysis, most CMV-associated TCR beta chains appeared to be HLA-restricted, and the HLA associations seemed to be driven largely by CMV exposure. Some IMGT-functional V segments, including TRBV6-2 and TRBV6-3, could not be told apart with the 87-base-pair reads, so those segments were excluded. Across donors, most TCR sequences were observed very rarely, whereas some public TCRs were present in many individuals. A few of the identified cytomegalovirus-associated TCR beta chains were confirmed in vitro to be specific for cytomegalovirus antigens. The presence/absence analyses assumed that sequencing depth was roughly uniform across donors, and that assumption may not be true. A later analysis found that TCR association rates varied across HLA loci, with DRB1 alleles showing the most associated TCRs and HLA-C alleles the fewest. In a later analysis, HLA-associated TCR beta chains showed more clonal expansion and lower generation probabilities than non-associated chains that were equally common.

Inclusive of the bounding cysteine and phenylalanine, the CDR3 is 17 residues long. The kept DNA is CDR3 alone, 51 bases in frame from the first base. For this chain, trimming is 4 bases at the V end and 1 base at the J end, and the number of junction bases without a gene match is 9. Per the germline V gene, SGHDN is the CDR1 and FVKESK is the CDR2. Libraries were prepared through the immunoSEQ multiplex PCR assay. For the multiplex PCR, a mixture combining 60 forward primers for TCR Vbeta segments and 13 reverse primers for TCR Jbeta segments was used. Amplification of the CDR3 region of rearranged TCR beta genes was performed with a multiplex PCR assay on genomic DNA. On the Illumina HiSeq System, the amplified TCR beta libraries were sequenced as 87-base-pair reads. As for the original processing: A later analysis tallied some 79 million unique TCR beta chains across the 700 or so repertoires, and about 12 million of those chains were shared by two or more donors. To remove PCR and sequencing errors, raw reads were error-corrected and collapsed into unique sequences using a nearest-neighbor algorithm that merged closely related sequences. V, D and J gene segments were assigned by aligning CDR3 sequences to IMGT reference sequences. For a sequence to be retained, a match of at least six nucleotides to both a V gene segment and a J gene segment was required. A rearrangement was called productive if the CDR3 had no stop codons and remained in frame with V and J, and every other rearrangement was called non-productive. Following IMGT convention, CDR3 was defined as the stretch from the second conserved V-encoded cysteine up to the conserved J-encoded phenylalanine. In an earlier analysis of roughly 580 of the donors, sequences lacking an unambiguous match to a single V gene segment were excluded. In an earlier analysis of 450 to 750 of the donors, a V segment was called functional when productive rearrangements were above 56.7%, and segregating when the standard deviation between donors exceeded 5%. A statistical classification framework was built for diagnosing cytomegalovirus status from the catalog of TCR beta chain sequences. A later analysis assigned V and J genes by comparing TCR nucleotide sequences with IMGT/GENE-DB human TR gene sequences. A later analysis assigned CDR3 sequences and most-parsimonious VDJ recombination scenarios with the TCRdist pipeline. A later analysis defined each TCR beta chain by its CDR3 amino acid sequence plus V-gene family, and excluded reads lacking a unique V-gene family. A later analysis removed 450 to 600 highly shared, low-generation-probability nucleotide sequences to deal with suspected cross-contamination and a sequencing artifact. In a later analysis, a clonal expansion index for each public chain was calculated from normalized within-repertoire ranks of inferred template counts. In a later analysis, generation probabilities were computed using a VDJ recombination model fitted to out-of-frame rearrangements, and the results were checked against IGoR. A later analysis scored TCR-TCR, TCR-HLA and TCR-CMV co-occurrence with hypergeometric tests, applying a repertoire-size bias correction to TCR pairs. False discovery rates were estimated in a later analysis by permuting HLA or CMV assignments 20 times. A later analysis grouped co-occurring TCRs with DBSCAN, adding TCRdist sequence similarity when clustering within HLA-allele-positive subsets. For co-occurrence clustering, repertoires with fewer than 30,000 or more than 120,000 public chains were excluded, along with four or five repertoires with anomalous nucleotide sharing. The table was pulled from immuneACCESS by TCRdb, which kept in-frame rearrangements only. Such tables lose some clones; where checked, under half of the loss comes from unresolved V genes, and the rest has no known cause. V and J calls plus clone size are reproduced from that table; the DNA served to infer D and trimming. The sample profile shows 150,000 to 200,000 clones; around 79% of them were found once. The leading ten clones occupy approximately 0.51% of the sample.

Comments on this clone: Its antigen is not yet known. Per-base quality was not reported, and no clone a single base away is much larger than it.

The cohort comprised several hundred healthy bone marrow donors. All cohort members were sampled while nominally healthy, although unrecorded immune exposures were likely present. The donor was CMV seronegative and was included in the group of approximately 350 seronegative cohort members. Each donor provided a peripheral blood sample, and peripheral blood mononuclear cells were used for TCR beta sequencing. Genomic DNA was extracted from the blood cell samples with the Qiagen DNeasy Blood Extraction Kit. This receptor was obtained from a woman aged 50 to 60 in good health and CMV-seronegative. The V gene is TRBV14 and the J gene is TRBJ2-2, with 7 central nucleotides matching TRBD1. The sample was PBMCs. The DNA sequence follows: TGTGCCAGCAGCCCCAACAGGGGCACCTTGAACACCGGGGAGCTGTTTTTT. Its product reads: CASSPNRGTLNTGELFF.